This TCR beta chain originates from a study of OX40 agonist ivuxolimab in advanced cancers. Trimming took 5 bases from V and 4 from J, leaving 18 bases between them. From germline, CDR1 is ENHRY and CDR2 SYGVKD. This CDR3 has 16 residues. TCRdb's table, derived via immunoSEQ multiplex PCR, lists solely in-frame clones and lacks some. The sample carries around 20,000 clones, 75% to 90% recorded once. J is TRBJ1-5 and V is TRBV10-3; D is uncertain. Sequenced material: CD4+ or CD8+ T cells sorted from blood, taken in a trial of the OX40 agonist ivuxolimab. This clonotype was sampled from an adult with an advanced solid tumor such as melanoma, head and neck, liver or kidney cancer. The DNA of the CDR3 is TGTGCCATCAGTCGATCGGACCCTAGAGGAAATCAGCCCCAGCATTTT. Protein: CAISRSDPRGNQPQHF.